This paragraph covers one TCR beta chain sequence. Antigen specificity is unknown. The data originate from a study of cytomegalovirus exposure and HLA in healthy donors. The study's findings and limits: When analyzed later, a missense DCLRE1C variant was found to be linked to TCR beta V- and J-gene trimming. In an earlier analysis, most TCR beta V segments were productive about 87% or about 30% of the time.

The length of the CDR3 is 14 residues. Per germline, CDR1 MDHEN and CDR2 SYDVKM. Trimming shortened V by 5 bases and J by 8 bases, and 15 bases separated the two germline ends. With 60 Vbeta and 13 Jbeta primers, the PCR was carried out. TCRdb's copy holds only in-frame clones and misses some; the assay was immunoSEQ multiplex PCR. The data show some 85,000 clones, with roughly 80% seen just once and roughly 2.2% held by the top ten. The clonotype was recovered from a man aged 18 to 29 in good health and CMV-seronegative. V and J are TRBV28 and TRBJ1-4, with D possibly matching TRBD1 (6 bases). Sequenced input: PBMCs. CDR3 loop: CASSPHRADEKLFF. CDR3 DNA sequence: TGTGCCAGCAGTCCCCACAGGGCGGACGAAAAACTGTTTTTT.